Shown below are 9 T cell receptor beta chains from a single sample sequenced in a study of blood T cells in healthy people across ages. Alongside a J-beta primer mix, a sample-barcoded 5' primer served in a second PCR lasting roughly 6 to 11 cycles. One entry per CDR3 protein, called by TCRdb with MiXCR from the 5' RACE reads. The table includes approximately 900,000 distinct CDR3 sequences, under 35% detected once. This sample also belongs to another study, concerning T cells of mothers and their children.

Sequenced: blood. The receptors shown here come from a woman aged 40 to 49 in good health.

This clonotype showed up just a few times. The chain has TRBV10-3 and TRBJ2-2, with D perhaps assigned TRBD1 or TRBD2 (6 bases each). CDR1 and CDR2 from the germline V gene are ENHRY and SYGVKD. This CDR3 has 14 residues. Trimming took off 4 bases at V and 4 bases at J, with 10 bases between the two ends. The CDR3 DNA follows: TGTGCCATCAGTGCGGGGGCGGGCACCGGGGAGCTGTTTTTT. It yields the protein CAISAGAGTGELFF.

The rearrangement links TRBV4-1 to TRBJ1-2; 7 nucleotides agree with TRBD1. J lost 4 bases, V lost 4 bases, and 9 bases had no gene match. This CDR3 comprises 15 residues. The germline V gene encodes CDR1 MGHRA and CDR2 YSYEKL. The CDR3 DNA is TGCGCCAGCAGCCTGGCTAGGGGACAGCTCTATGGCTACACCTTC. The encoded protein is CASSLARGQLYGYTF.

The chain links TRBV14 to TRBJ2-1; D perhaps matches TRBD1 (5 bases). CDR1 is SGHDN and CDR2 is FVKESK in the germline V gene. The CDR3 runs to 16 residues. The V gene lost 4 bases and the J gene lost 7 bases, with 20 bases spanning the gap. The CDR3 DNA reads as TGTGCCAGCAGCCCCTATAGGGCCAGGGCGTGGAATGAGCAGTTCTTC. It translates to CASSPYRARAWNEQFF.

A few counts support this clonotype. This sequence joins TRBV4-3 and TRBJ2-4; perhaps D is TRBD1 or TRBD2 (6 bases each). CDR1 LGHNA and CDR2 YSLEER come from the germline V gene. Trimming pared 1 base from V and 1 base from J, leaving 11 bases between. The CDR3 loop spans 16 amino acids. CDR3 DNA: TGCGCCAGCAGCCAAGCGGGGGCCTGGGCCAAAAACATTCAGTACTTC. Encoded protein: CASSQAGAWAKNIQYF.

This chain connects TRBV4-1 to TRBJ2-5; D is ambiguous. The CDR3 covers 14 residues. The germline gives CDR1 MGHRA, CDR2 YSYEKL. Trimming left V 1 base short and J 5 bases short, with 11 bases between. CDR3 bases: TGCGCCAGCAGCCAAGGGGGTCCCCTGGAGACCCAGTACTTC. Amino acid sequence: CASSQGGPLETQYF.

The rearrangement links TRBV5-1 to TRBJ1-4; 8 nucleotides match TRBD1. Germline CDR1 reads SGHRS; CDR2 reads YFSETQ. The CDR3 is made up of 14 amino acids. The V and J ends lost 4 bases and 5 bases, in that order; junction bases with no gene match: 4. CDR3 coding DNA: TGCGCCAGCAGCGGGGGACAGGCCAATGAAAAACTGTTTTTT. It codes for CASSGGQANEKLFF.

The J gene is TRBJ2-2, the V gene TRBV11-2, with D hard to call. With 2 bases removed from V and 1 base from J, the gap between germline ends came to 5 bases. The CDR3 sequence is 14 residues long. From germline, CDR1 is SGHAT and CDR2 FQNNGV. As DNA, the CDR3 is TGTGCCAGCAGCTTATGGTTGAACACCGGGGAGCTGTTTTTT. Translating gives CASSLWLNTGELFF.

The chain joins TRBV14 to TRBJ1-2; tentatively, D is TRBD1 (5 bases). Germline loops: CDR1 SGHDN, CDR2 FVKESK. Trimming removed 2 bases from V and 5 bases from J, with 9 bases in between. This CDR3 has 13 residues. Written as DNA, the CDR3 is TGTGCCAGCAGCCAACAAGACAGATATGGCTACACCTTC. It yields the protein CASSQQDRYGYTF.

This clonotype has just a few counts. V is TRBV7-3 and J is TRBJ2-7; 13 bases match TRBD2. J was trimmed by 5 bases and V by 5 bases; bases with no gene match: 21. CDR1 is SGHTA and CDR2 is FQGTGA in the germline V gene. The CDR3 consists of 20 residues. CDR3 region: CASSPQGPGLAGLVKDEQYF. CDR3 in DNA: TGTGCCAGCAGCCCCCAAGGGCCGGGACTAGCGGGGTTAGTGAAGGACGAGCAGTACTTC.